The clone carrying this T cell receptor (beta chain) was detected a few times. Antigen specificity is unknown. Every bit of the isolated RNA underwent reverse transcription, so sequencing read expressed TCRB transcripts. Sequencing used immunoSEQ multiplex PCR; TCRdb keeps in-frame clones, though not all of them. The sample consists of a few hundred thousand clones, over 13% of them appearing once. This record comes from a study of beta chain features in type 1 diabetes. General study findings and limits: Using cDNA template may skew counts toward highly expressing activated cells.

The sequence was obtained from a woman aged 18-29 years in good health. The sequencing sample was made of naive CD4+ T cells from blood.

The CDR3 DNA is TGTGCCAGCAGCGCCCAGGGAGGTTCAGAGACCCAGTACTTC. Amino acid sequence: CASSAQGGSETQYF. This chain joins TRBV9 and TRBJ2-5; D may be TRBD2 (6 bases). CDR3 length: 14 amino acids. Per the germline V gene, CDR1 is SGDLS and CDR2 is YYNGEE. The V gene lost 3 bases and the J gene lost 4 bases, with 13 bases spanning the gap.